The 8 T cell receptor beta chains given below trace back to one sample, sequenced in a study of early T cells in non-severe SARS-CoV-2 infection. TCRdb ran MiXCR on the 5' RACE reads and lists one entry per CDR3 protein. The table records 80,000 to 100,000 distinct CDR3 sequences, 12% to 15% of them present only once. The sample comprised whole blood. The receptors stem from an adult who was a healthcare worker with PCR-confirmed SARS-CoV-2 infection or an uninfected control (not recorded which).

The chain recombines TRBV7-9 with TRBJ2-3; D tentatively fits TRBD1 or TRBD2 (6 bases each). The V end lost 7 bases, the J end lost 7 bases, and 21 bases lay between the germline ends. This CDR3 has 15 residues. In germline, CDR1 is SEHNR, CDR2 FQNEAQ (reference sequence). Here the CDR3 reads CASTPGANPRHTQYF. The CDR3 coding sequence is TGTGCCAGCACCCCGGGGGCTAATCCCCGGCATACGCAGTATTTT.

At least ten counts were recorded for this clonotype. V and J are TRBV7-9 and TRBJ2-3, with D possibly matching TRBD1 (6 bases). V was shortened by 5 bases and J by 6 bases, with 15 bases between the two germline ends. The V gene's germline CDR1 is SEHNR and CDR2 FQNEAQ (reference sequence). This CDR3 contains 14 residues. CDR3 sequence: CASSPTGLADTQYF. The CDR3 coding sequence is TGTGCCAGCAGCCCAACAGGGTTAGCGGATACGCAGTATTTT.

This clonotype turned up a few times. The chain links TRBV27 to TRBJ2-7; D is possibly TRBD1 (6 bases). Germline V gene data show CDR1 as MNHEY and CDR2 as SMNVEV (reference sequence). This CDR3 spans 18 amino acids. Between the trimmed V and J ends, which lost 0 bases and 2 bases, there was a span of 20 bases. CDR3 region: CASSLSLASGAGTYEQYF. The DNA of the CDR3 is TGTGCCAGCAGTTTATCCCTGGCCTCAGGGGCAGGGACCTACGAGCAGTACTTC.

This clonotype was seen only a few times. CDR3 DNA: TGCGCCAGCAGCCCCACCTCCGGGTATAATTCACCCCTCCACTTT. It translates to CASSPTSGYNSPLHF. The V and J genes are TRBV5-1 and TRBJ1-6; no firm D call. The CDR3 is 15 amino acids. The germline V gene encodes CDR1 SGHRS and CDR2 YFSETQ. The ends were cut back, 4 bases at V and 4 bases at J, with 12 bases in the middle.

The chain combines TRBV2 with TRBJ1-3; no reliable D call. This CDR3 is 17 amino acids long. The germline CDR1 and CDR2 sequences are SNHLY and FYNNEI. The V and J ends lost 0 bases and 1 base respectively, with 13 bases between them. The CDR3 loop is CASSEARGLGSGNTIYF. In DNA, the CDR3 is TGTGCCAGCAGTGAAGCAAGAGGGCTTGGGTCTGGAAACACCATATATTTT.

This clonotype was seen only a few times. This chain joins TRBV28 and TRBJ2-7; 7 positions agree with TRBD1. J was trimmed by 2 bases and V by 4 bases; bases with no gene match: 8. CDR3 size: 15 residues. CDR1 is MDHEN and CDR2 is SYDVKM in the germline V gene. For the CDR3, the DNA is TGTGCCAGCAGTTCCCCGGGACAGAGTACCTACGAGCAGTACTTC. Its protein is CASSSPGQSTYEQYF.

The chain recombines TRBV3-1 with TRBJ2-3, with 9 bases identical to TRBD1. This CDR3 comprises 15 residues. Per the germline V gene, CDR1 is LGHDT and CDR2 is YNNKEL (reference sequence). V trimming: 3 bases; J trimming: 3 bases; junction bases outside the gene matches: 4. The DNA for the CDR3 is TGTGCCAGCAGCCACACAGGGGGCGGAACAGATACGCAGTATTTT. It translates to CASSHTGGGTDTQYF.

The CDR3 region has the DNA TGTGCCAGCAGATTAAATAATGCCGGGGCCAACGTCCTGACTTTC. Translating gives CASRLNNAGANVLTF. The genes are TRBV6-1 and TRBJ2-6; D is unclear. CDR3 length: 15 residues. V was pared by 6 bases and J by 4 bases, with 13 bases between. CDR1 is MNHNS and CDR2 is SASEGT in the germline V gene.